Listed below are T cell receptor beta chains from one sample, sequenced in a study of cytomegalovirus exposure and HLA in healthy donors. TCRdb's table, derived via immunoSEQ multiplex PCR, lists solely in-frame clones and lacks some. The table records around 120,000 clones, around 78% of them present only once. The sample comprised PBMCs. The receptors were gathered from a woman in her 50s in good health and CMV-seronegative. CDR3s include the opening cysteine and the closing phenylalanine or tryptophan. Clone size appears in some rows only: once, few, many, or a class for an expanded clone.

>TRBV6-5|.
CASSTVAGNNEQFF
>TRBV27|.
CASSLEENTEAFF
>TRBV19|.
CASSTVGQDTQYF
>TRBV27|.
CASRGRTTENQPQHF
>TRBV6-4|.
CASSGQNTGELFF
>TRBV6-1|.
CASSEAQGINTGELFF
>TRBV6-1|.
CASSFGQQETQYF
>TRBV27|once
CASSLISGTGGGPQHF
>TRBV4-1|few
CASSQGTGPTRYTF
>TRBV9|.
CASSARLAGDYNEQFF
>TRBV27|.
CASSMAGRAGETQYF
>TRBV7-2|.
CASSHRTGSSYEQYF
>TRBV2|.
CAGRAGGPTGELFF
>TRBV5-1|.
CASSLQDSGNSPLHF
>TRBV4-1|.
CASSPGTTPYNEQFF
>TRBV7-9|.
CASSSNFNEQFF
>TRBV29-1|.
CSGRTDTQYF
>TRBV6-5|.
CASRRGQGDEQYF
>TRBV2|.
CASSERLMNTEAFF
>TRBV30|.
CAWSRGPRGLETQYF
>TRBV29-1|.
CSVLGRQGALGYPF
>TRBV19|once
CASSEPGPRRGATQYF
>TRBV19|.
CASRKENYGYTF
>TRBV6-5|.
CASSYSGATEAFF
>TRBV2|.
CASLRQGQETQYF